A single sample is the source of the 21 T cell receptor beta chains below, sequenced in a study of T cells after yellow fever vaccination. TCRdb independently ran MiXCR on the 5' RACE reads; one entry per CDR3 protein. The sample shows 550,000 to 750,000 distinct CDR3 sequences, roughly 14% of them seen only once. This specimen was PBMCs, taken on the day of the yellow fever booster vaccination. The receptors derive from a man in his thirties or forties who received the YFV17D yellow fever vaccine.

This chain's CDR3 is CSAEGGRADDEQYF. In DNA form, the CDR3 reads TGCAGTGCCGAGGGCGGGAGGGCCGACGACGAGCAGTACTTC. The rearrangement uses TRBV20-1 and TRBJ2-7; 9 nucleotides match TRBD2. Germline trimming cut 6 bases from V and 5 bases from J; bases unmatched to any gene: 11. The CDR3 consists of 14 residues. CDR1 is DFQATT, CDR2 SNEGSKA, per germline (reference sequence).

This chain connects TRBV4-2 to TRBJ2-2; TRBD1 matches 8 bases. Germline values: CDR1 LGHNA, CDR2 YNFKEQ. V was clipped by 3 bases and J by 4 bases; unmatched bases: 4. The length of the CDR3 is 15 residues. CDR3 region: CASSQSGQGTGELFF. Written as DNA, the CDR3 is TGTGCCAGCAGCCAGTCCGGACAGGGCACCGGGGAGCTGTTTTTT.

CDR3 sequence (DNA): TGCGCCAGCAGCCGCTCCGGGCCCCCGGATACGCAGTATTTT. Protein product: CASSRSGPPDTQYF. The rearrangement links TRBV4-3 to TRBJ2-3; D not resolved. Germline loops: CDR1 LGHNA, CDR2 YSLEER. The CDR3 is made up of 14 amino acids. The germline V and J ends were trimmed by 4 bases and 6 bases, with 14 bases remaining between them.

This clonotype was observed a handful of times. This chain uses TRBV7-2 with TRBJ2-7; no definite D call. This CDR3 has 13 residues. The germline V gene has CDR1 SGHTA and CDR2 FQGNSA. V was pared by 3 bases and J by 3 bases, with 9 bases between. CDR3 protein: CASSLEMGYEQYF. The CDR3 DNA reads TGTGCCAGCAGCTTGGAAATGGGCTACGAGCAGTACTTC.

The genes are TRBV29-1 and TRBJ2-5; no reliable D call. Germline CDR1 reads SQVTM; CDR2 reads ANQGSEA. CDR3 length: 13 amino acids. The V and J ends lost 8 bases and 5 bases respectively, with 18 bases between them. The CDR3: CSIARPGSETQYF. In nucleotides, the CDR3 is TGCAGCATAGCCCGTCCGGGCTCCGAGACCCAGTACTTC.

A few counts support this clonotype. The chain recombines TRBV20-1 with TRBJ1-1, with unresolved D. Germline values: CDR1 DFQATT, CDR2 SNEGSKA (reference sequence). This CDR3 is 13 amino acids long. V lost 3 bases and J lost 10, with 18 bases in between. The CDR3 here is CSASRMAAGGAFF. The CDR3 DNA sequence: TGCAGTGCTAGTCGTATGGCTGCCGGAGGAGCTTTCTTT.

This clonotype was detected a few times. The chain recombines TRBV28 with TRBJ2-7; a weak D match, TRBD1 (5 bases). CDR3 length: 13 amino acids. The germline CDR1 and CDR2 sequences are MDHEN and SYDVKM. V was pared by 10 bases and J by 3 bases, with 16 bases between. The CDR3 DNA is TGTGCCACCTGGCAGGGATTTCGCTACGAGCAGTACTTC. Its protein is CATWQGFRYEQYF.

The chain has TRBV20-1 and TRBJ2-7; perhaps TRBD2 as D (6 bases). The V gene lost 6 bases and the J gene lost 2 bases, with 20 bases spanning the gap. The CDR3 has 15 residues. Germline CDR1 reads DFQATT; CDR2 reads SNEGSKA (reference sequence). The DNA of the CDR3 is TGCAGTGCCCAGGGTCGGAGCGGAGGGGCCTACGAGCAGTACTTC. It is translated as CSAQGRSGGAYEQYF.

At least ten counts were recorded for this clonotype. The rearrangement links TRBV12-3 or TRBV12-4 to TRBJ2-1; TRBD2 matches at 8 bases. With V trimmed by 6 bases and J by 4 bases, 8 bases remained unmatched. This CDR3 spans 15 amino acids. CDR3 in amino acids: CASRSSGSSYNEQFF. The CDR3 DNA is TGTGCCAGCAGGTCGAGCGGGAGTTCTTACAATGAGCAGTTCTTC.

In this sample, this clonotype turned up a few times. The chain combines TRBV27 with TRBJ2-7; D not resolved. Germline V lookup: CDR1 MNHEY, CDR2 SMNVEV (reference sequence). The CDR3 runs 13 residues. The V end lost 3 bases, the J end lost 1 base, and 7 bases lay between the germline ends. CDR3 nucleotides: TGTGCCAGCAGTTTCACAATATCCTACGAGCAGTACTTC. As protein: CASSFTISYEQYF.

This clonotype was counted only a few times. The chain couples TRBV29-1 to TRBJ2-7; D may correspond to TRBD1 or TRBD2 (5 bases each). The CDR3 has 11 residues. Trimming took off 7 bases at V and 2 bases at J, with 9 bases between the two ends. Per the germline V gene, CDR1 is SQVTM and CDR2 is ANQGSEA. CDR3 nucleotide sequence: TGCAGCGCCTGGGACCCCTACGAGCAGTACTTC. This codes for CSAWDPYEQYF.

The chain links TRBV15 to TRBJ2-1, with a possible D match to TRBD1 (5 bases). The V gene lost 0 bases and the J gene lost 6 bases, with 15 bases spanning the gap. CDR3 length: 16 amino acids. Germline lookup yields CDR1 LNHNV and CDR2 YYDKDF (reference sequence). The CDR3 coding sequence is TGTGCCACCAGCAGAGATGCGGCTAGAACAGGCAATGAGCAGTTCTTC. Its translation is CATSRDAARTGNEQFF.

This chain connects TRBV20-1 to TRBJ2-5, with D unresolved. The V and J ends lost 4 bases and 4 bases respectively, with 10 bases between them. CDR1 and CDR2 from the germline V gene are DFQATT and SNEGSKA (reference sequence). This CDR3 spans 12 amino acids. The CDR3 DNA reads as TGCAGTGCTACCCCAGCAGGAGAGACCCAGTACTTC. Translating gives CSATPAGETQYF.

The rearrangement joins TRBV10-3 to TRBJ2-5; D is ambiguous. The CDR3 length is 13 residues. CDR1 and CDR2 from the germline V gene are ENHRY and SYGVKD. Trimming took 7 bases from V and 2 from J, leaving 11 bases between them. The CDR3 nucleotides are TGTGCCATCACCCAGGCGCCTCAAGAGACCCAGTACTTC. This translates into CAITQAPQETQYF.

The chain couples TRBV4-3 to TRBJ2-3; perhaps TRBD1 as D (5 bases). The CDR3 spans 19 residues. Per the germline V gene, CDR1 is LGHNA and CDR2 is YSLEER. V shed 4 bases and J shed 0 bases, with 23 bases lying between them. The CDR3 loop is CASSLYLGHERPSTDTQYF. The CDR3, as DNA: TGCGCCAGCAGCCTTTACCTGGGGCACGAGAGACCTAGCACAGATACGCAGTATTTT.

This clonotype showed up just a few times. This chain connects TRBV2 to TRBJ2-3; 7 nucleotides agree with TRBD2. The CDR3 totals 14 residues. With V trimmed by 3 bases and J by 2 bases, 2 bases remained unmatched. From germline, CDR1 is SNHLY and CDR2 FYNNEI. Here the CDR3 DNA reads TGTGCCAGCAGTGAGCGGGAGTTCACAGATACGCAGTATTTT. Its translation is CASSEREFTDTQYF.

The chain recombines TRBV16 with TRBJ2-1; 13 bases map to TRBD2. The CDR3 contains 19 residues. In germline, CDR1 is KGHSY, CDR2 FQNENV. The V and J ends lost 0 bases and 5 bases, in that order; junction bases with no gene match: 10. For the CDR3, the DNA is TGTGCCAGCAGCCAATCCCCCAGGACTAGCGGGAGCAGCCACAATGAGCAGTTCTTC. Its translation: CASSQSPRTSGSSHNEQFF.

This clonotype was picked up a small number of times. CDR3 coding DNA: TGTGCCAGCAGCTCCGGGGGGTTTGGCACCGGGGAGCTGTTTTTT. This translates into CASSSGGFGTGELFF. The V gene is TRBV7-2, the J gene TRBJ2-2; 7 bases fit TRBD2. The V segment lost 4 bases and the J segment 4 bases; nucleotides outside the gene matches: 6. Germline loops: CDR1 SGHTA, CDR2 FQGNSA. This CDR3 spans 15 amino acids.

This chain links TRBV27 with TRBJ1-4; the match to TRBD1 covers 9 bases. Germline-derived CDR1 and CDR2 are MNHEY and SMNVEV (reference sequence). V was clipped by 10 bases and J by 7 bases; unmatched bases: 10. The CDR3 is 14 amino acids. The CDR3 is CATQPGQGVEKLFF. The CDR3 bases are TGTGCCACGCAACCGGGACAGGGCGTTGAAAAACTGTTTTTT.

The CDR3 DNA sequence: TGCAGCGTGTACCTATGGATAAGAAACACCGGGGAGCTGTTTTTT. This sequence encodes CSVYLWIRNTGELFF. The chain uses TRBV29-1 and TRBJ2-2; D gene uncertain. Germline assignment: CDR1 SQVTM and CDR2 ANQGSEA. The CDR3 runs to 15 residues. Trimming removed 6 bases from V and 2 bases from J, with 16 bases in between.

The rearrangement links TRBV10-3 to TRBJ1-5; D perhaps matches TRBD1 (5 bases). The CDR3 consists of 14 residues. Between the trimmed V and J ends, which lost 4 bases and 5 bases, there was a span of 12 bases. Germline V gene data show CDR1 as ENHRY and CDR2 as SYGVKD. This CDR3 is CAISGGGGDQPQHF. For the CDR3, the DNA is TGTGCCATCAGTGGGGGTGGGGGGGATCAGCCCCAGCATTTT.